A single T cell receptor (beta chain) is shown here with its context. Its antigen has not been determined. Base quality data are lacking; no much larger clone is found one base away. This sample stems from a study of PD-1 blockade in classical Hodgkin lymphoma (dated by TCRdb to about 2020). A note on the overall study: Nivolumab dosing was 3 mg/kg intravenously every 2 weeks, continuing until either disease progression or unacceptable toxicity. The study used TCR beta sequencing and CyTOF to define a peripheral blood immune signature of response to PD-1 blockade in classical Hodgkin lymphoma. Results the study describes overall, beyond this receptor: The study covered only a single clinical trial cohort, and the causes of the repertoire differences, possibly disease activity or prior therapy, were still not defined. Patients starting nivolumab less than 1 year after ASCT had lower diversity and were excluded from later analyses to avoid confounding by immune reconstitution. Newly diagnosed patients were reported to have lower baseline TCR diversity than healthy donors, and relapsed/refractory patients were reported to have lower baseline TCR diversity still. By C4D1, a significant rise was seen in CD4+ TCR diversity but not in CD8+ TCR diversity (p=0.0027 vs p=0.16), and the rise was most apparent among complete responders (p=0.02). Among trial patients, those achieving complete response had baseline diversity similar to that of newly diagnosed patients, while diversity was significantly lower in partial responders and progressors.

Sequences MRHNA (CDR1) and SNTAGT (CDR2) are obtained from the germline V gene. V is reduced by 3 bases and J by 1 base, leaving a spacing of 8 bases between them. The CDR3 starts with the cysteine, ends with the phenylalanine, and has 14 residues. Just the 42-base CDR3 DNA is kept, in frame starting at base 1. The sample's time point label, decoded: cycle 1 day 1 (C1D1), immediately before nivolumab initiation. Every trial patient had relapsed following autologous stem cell transplantation, and prior brentuximab vedotin exposure was what differed among cohorts A, B and C. The trial cohort included 50 or so patients with relapsed/refractory classical Hodgkin lymphoma, and each patient had a best overall response of complete response, partial response or progressive disease. In the multi-cohort phase II CheckMate 205 trial, trial patients received single-agent nivolumab. An independent review committee assessed best overall response by applying the 2007 International Working Group response criteria. Trial PBMCs were collected just before the start of nivolumab (C1D1) and during therapy at cycle 2 day 1 and cycle 4 day 1. Peripheral blood was collected in 8 mL Vacutainer Cell Preparation Tubes, from which PBMCs were isolated by centrifugation and then cryopreserved.

The Qiagen DNeasy kit was used to extract genomic DNA from unsorted PBMCs and from the negatively selected CD4+ and CD8+ fractions. Amplification of TCR beta CDR3 regions was done by immunoSEQ multiplex PCR with primers that anneal to V and J segments. A synthetic immune receptor repertoire was used to minimize amplification bias, and remaining bias was computationally removed after sequencing. Per the authors' processing: Custom Python scripts were used to quantify repertoire diversity as the Shannon entropy index. Unsorted, CD4+ and CD8+ repertoires were analyzed separately, except for combined analyses in which CD4+ and CD8+ sequences were merged in silico. A clone counted as expanded when the clone's frequency after treatment rose at least 2-fold relative to C1D1, and clones undetected at baseline were given a pseudocount of 0.5. Clones with 0 or 1 copy at C1D1 were classified as singleton clones, and clones with 2 or more copies were classified as non-singleton clones. Clones expanded in unsorted samples were labelled as CD4+, CD8+ or unknown by matching protein sequences in sorted samples from the same patient. Diversity changes from C1D1 to C4D1 were tested in paired samples using Wilcoxon tests. In TCRdb, the immuneACCESS table is reduced to in-frame sequences with V and J assigned. These tables do not hold every clone; where another copy was compared, an unresolved V gene accounts for under half, and the others remain unexplained. The D gene and trimming were derived from the DNA, and the V and J assignments and clone size from that table. This sample has some 39,000 clones in its table, and around nine tenths of those were observed once. The ten top clones hold approximately 9.1% of the sample.

The source is a human donor with classical Hodgkin lymphoma. The source was peripheral blood mononuclear cells (PBMCs), collected at baseline. The chain couples TRBV6-4 to TRBJ2-3; TRBD1 is perhaps the D gene, given 5 matching bases. The CDR3 protein sequence reads: CASSEGAGTDTQYF. Read as DNA, the sequence is TGTGCCAGCAGTGAAGGGGCTGGCACAGATACGCAGTATTTT.